Sequencing of this T cell receptor beta chain was carried out in a study of blood T cell repertoires in COVID-19. Libraries were prepared by immunoSEQ multiplex PCR; TCRdb keeps only in-frame clonotypes and omits some of them. The sample shows about 370,000 clones, approximately 88% of them seen only once. Germline CDR1 reads KGHSH; CDR2 reads LQKENI. This CDR3 is 14 amino acids long. The ends lost 3 bases at V and 2 bases at J; junction bases unmatched: 3. This chain connects TRBV18 to TRBJ1-1, with TRBD1 matching over 7 bases. This clonotype was sampled from a woman under 40 with COVID-19, enrolled during active disease. Sequenced sample: peripheral blood. CDR3 nucleotide sequence: TGTGCCAGCTCACCCGGACAGGACAACACTGAAGCTTTCTTT. It translates to CASSPGQDNTEAFF.